At least ten counts were recorded for the clone carrying this T cell receptor (beta chain). Its specificity is not known. Germline values: CDR1 MNHNS, CDR2 SASEGT. The CDR3 sequence is 13 residues long. The V end was cut by 1 base, the J end by 6 bases, with 9 bases between. The record originates from a study of regulatory T cells in long-lasting Graves disease. The time point here: persistent/refractory GD, antithyroid drugs over 5 years with positive TRAb. The TCR library was prepared using RNA isolated from PBMCs. Arm-PCR with iRepertoire HTBI primers amplified the CDR3 regions for these TCR beta libraries. Each CDR3 protein is one row after TCRdb ran MiXCR on the multiplex PCR reads. Of hundreds of thousands of distinct CDR3 sequences in the sample, around a fifth were seen once. Study-wide points: Persistent cases favored TRBV28, TRBJ1-2 and TRBJ2-5.

This TCR came from a female donor with Graves disease. The sequencing here drew on peripheral blood mononuclear cells (PBMCs), taken when the disease was refractory, from a patient treated with antithyroid drugs. This chain connects TRBV6-1 to TRBJ1-1; the D gene is possibly TRBD1 (5 bases). CDR3 in DNA: TGTGCCAGCAGTGAAGGGTGGGGGGCTGAAGCTTTCTTT. It yields the protein CASSEGWGAEAFF.